This TCR beta chain came from a study of cytomegalovirus exposure and HLA in healthy donors. Study summary: Earlier sequencing of approximately 200 million T cells yielded 120 million or so unique TCR beta sequences. Among approximately 400 genotyped donors, approximately 80% fell in the Caucasian-associated ancestry cluster. General observations from the study: A link between a missense DCLRE1C variant and TCR beta V- and J-gene trimming emerged from a later analysis. In terms of immune exposure information, only CMV serostatus was available.

The PCR was carried out with 60 Vbeta primers and 13 Jbeta primers. Data came from immunoSEQ multiplex PCR; TCRdb stores just in-frame clones and leaves some out. Found here are roughly 110,000 clones, nearly 75% of them singletons; the top ten hold 4.8%. This clone was counted only a few times. What it recognizes is unknown. Trimming removed 4 bases at V and 6 bases at J, with 6 bases between. The CDR3 loop spans 12 amino acids. The germline CDR1 and CDR2 sequences are LGHNA and YSLEER. The V gene is TRBV4-3, the J gene TRBJ2-2; no firm D call. Sequenced material: PBMCs. The sequence derives from a man aged 25-45 years in good health and CMV-seropositive. CDR3 sequence: CASSLLPGELFF. The CDR3 DNA sequence: TGCGCCAGCAGCCTCCTTCCCGGGGAGCTGTTTTTT.